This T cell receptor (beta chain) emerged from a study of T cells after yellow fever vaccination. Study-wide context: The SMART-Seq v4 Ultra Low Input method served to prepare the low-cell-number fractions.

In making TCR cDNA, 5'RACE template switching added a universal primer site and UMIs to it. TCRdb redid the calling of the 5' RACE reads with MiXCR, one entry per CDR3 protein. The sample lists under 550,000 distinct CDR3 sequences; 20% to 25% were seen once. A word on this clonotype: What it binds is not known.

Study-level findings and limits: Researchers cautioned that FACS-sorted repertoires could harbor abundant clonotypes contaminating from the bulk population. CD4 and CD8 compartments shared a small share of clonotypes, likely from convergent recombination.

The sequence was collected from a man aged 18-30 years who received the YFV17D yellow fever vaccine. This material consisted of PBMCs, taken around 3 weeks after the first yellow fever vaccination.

CDR3 nucleotide sequence: TGCGCCAGCAGCTGGGGACAGGGACCCGGGGAGCTGTTTTTT. This codes for CASSWGQGPGELFF. This chain uses TRBV5-1 with TRBJ2-2; 9 bases are shared with TRBD1. Germline CDR1 reads SGHRS; CDR2 reads YFSETQ. The V segment lost 3 bases and the J segment 6 bases; nucleotides outside the gene matches: 3. The CDR3 loop spans 14 amino acids.